The 24 T cell receptor beta chains below come from one sample, sequenced in a study of blood T cell repertoires in COVID-19. Assay: immunoSEQ multiplex PCR; the TCRdb copy retains only in-frame clones and omits some. The sample includes roughly 200,000 clones, about 88% of them seen just once. Sequencing was done on a sample of peripheral blood. These receptors originate from a man between 70 and 80 years old with acute or convalescent COVID-19.

This clone was counted only a few times. V gene TRBV27 combines with J gene TRBJ1-2; D remains ambiguous. Trimming stripped 7 bases from V and 7 bases from J, with 10 bases between. The CDR3 contains 11 residues. Germline CDR1 MNHEY, CDR2 SMNVEV (reference sequence). CDR3 in DNA: TGTGCCAGCAAGGGAGGGATTGGCTACACCTTC. Translating it yields CASKGGIGYTF.

The chain links TRBV27 to TRBJ2-7, with a tentative D call TRBD2 (5 bases). Deletions cut 6 bases from V and 7 bases from J, with 25 bases between. The CDR3 is made up of 16 amino acids. Germline V lookup: CDR1 MNHEY, CDR2 SMNVEV (reference sequence). CDR3 sequence: CASSMEAESTYWEQYF. The CDR3 coding sequence is TGTGCCAGCAGCATGGAGGCAGAAAGTACGTATTGGGAGCAGTACTTC.

J is TRBJ2-7 and V is TRBV3-1 (or the pseudogene TRBV3-2); D possibly corresponds to TRBD1 (6 bases). Trimming took off 5 bases at V and 1 base at J, with 21 bases between the two ends. The V gene's germline CDR1 is LGHDT and CDR2 YNNKEL (reference sequence). The CDR3 sequence is 17 residues long. The chain's CDR3 is CASSSMTGGRQSYEQYF. CDR3 coding DNA: TGTGCCAGCAGCTCTATGACAGGCGGCAGACAATCCTACGAGCAGTACTTC.

The chain has TRBV27 and TRBJ2-5, with a possible D match to TRBD1 (6 bases). The CDR3 is made up of 14 amino acids. The V end lost 6 bases, the J end lost 2 bases, and 13 bases lay between the germline ends. Germline values: CDR1 MNHEY, CDR2 SMNVEV (reference sequence). The CDR3 nucleotides are TGTGCCAGCAGGACAACAGGGCGGCAAGAGACCCAGTACTTC. As protein: CASRTTGRQETQYF.

This CDR3 is CASSLTGLIDSPLHF. CDR3 DNA: TGTGCCAGCAGTTTGACGGGACTTATCGATTCACCCCTCCACTTT. The chain is built from TRBV6-5 and TRBJ1-6; a weak D match, TRBD1 (5 bases). V gave up 4 bases and J gave up 8 bases, with 15 bases separating them. Germline values: CDR1 MNHEY, CDR2 SVGAGI. CDR3 size: 15 residues.

The V gene is TRBV7-9, the J gene TRBJ2-3, with a tentative D call TRBD2 (5 bases). The CDR3 loop spans 12 amino acids. V dropped 5 bases and J dropped 6 bases, with 9 bases sitting between them. Germline V gives CDR1 SEHNR, CDR2 FQNEAQ (reference sequence). CDR3 region: CASSKLGDTQYF. CDR3 in DNA: TGTGCCAGCAGCAAACTAGGGGATACGCAGTATTTT.

The V gene is TRBV21-1, the J gene TRBJ2-5; TRBD2, the table's D call, was not compared with the DNA. TRBV21-1 is a recognized pseudogene. This CDR3 has 13 residues. The CDR3 sequence: CASSPRVSETQYF. DNA of the CDR3: TGTGCCAGCAGCCCCCGGGTTAGTGAGACCCAGTACTTC.

The rearrangement joins TRBV7-9 to TRBJ2-7, with D possibly being TRBD1 (5 bases). CDR3 size: 13 residues. The V gene lost 0 bases and the J gene lost 5 bases, with 8 bases spanning the gap. Germline V gives CDR1 SEHNR, CDR2 FQNEAQ (reference sequence). The CDR3 DNA reads as TGTGCCAGCAGCTTAGCGGGGCAGGACGAGCAGTACTTC. Translating it yields CASSLAGQDEQYF.

J is TRBJ2-5 and V is TRBV12-5; D remains ambiguous. V lost 1 base and J lost 5, with 14 bases in between. The CDR3 is 15 residues long. Germline CDR1 is LGHNT and CDR2 is FRNRAP. Here the CDR3 reads CASGLGGMNGETQYF. The DNA for the CDR3 is TGTGCTAGTGGTTTGGGCGGTATGAACGGGGAGACCCAGTACTTC. Variable domain in full (rest from reference TRBV12-5 and TRBJ2-5): DARVTQTPRHKVTEMGQEVTMRCQPILGHNTVFWYRQTMMQGLELLAYFRNRAPLDDSGMPKDRFSAEMPDATLATLKIQPSEPRDSAVYFCASGLGGMNGETQYFGPGTRLLVL.

This rearrangement joins TRBV27 to TRBJ1-5; weak D call: TRBD1 (5 bases). CDR3 length: 18 residues. V was trimmed by 0 bases and J by 6 bases, leaving 21 bases between them. Germline CDR1 and CDR2: MNHEY and SMNVEV (reference sequence). CDR3 protein: CASSLSMAGPGVGQPQHF. The DNA for the CDR3 is TGTGCCAGCAGTTTATCGATGGCGGGACCCGGGGTCGGTCAGCCCCAGCATTTT.

The CDR3 region is CASSLEGATRFNEQFF. The CDR3 DNA reads TGCGCCAGCAGCTTGGAAGGGGCAACGAGATTCAATGAGCAGTTCTTC. The chain combines TRBV5-1 with TRBJ2-1, with D perhaps matching TRBD1 (5 bases). The V and J ends lost 0 bases and 6 bases respectively, with 16 bases between them. CDR3 length: 16 residues. Germline V gives CDR1 SGHRS, CDR2 YFSETQ.

Notes on this clone: Other DNA sequences in the same sample also yield this CDR3. In DNA, the CDR3 is TGCAGCGTGGACAGGGGGCGAACCGGGGAGCTGTTTTTT. It specifies CSVDRGRTGELFF. This rearrangement joins TRBV29-1 to TRBJ2-2, with 11 bases fitting TRBD1. The CDR3 is 13 amino acids. Losses at the gene ends were 6 bases for V and 5 bases for J; bases not matched to a gene: 2. Per germline, CDR1 SQVTM and CDR2 ANQGSEA.

The chain is built from TRBV24-1 and TRBJ2-3, with D maybe TRBD1 (6 bases). The germline V and J ends were trimmed by 9 bases and 2 bases, with 14 bases remaining between them. Germline lookup yields CDR1 KGHDR and CDR2 SFDVKD. This CDR3 comprises 14 residues. The CDR3 protein is CATSRTGSTDTQYF. Here the CDR3 DNA reads TGTGCCACCTCACGAACAGGGTCCACAGATACGCAGTATTTT.

The chain's CDR3 is CASSLETSGRIGELFF. As DNA, the CDR3 is TGCGCCAGCAGCTTGGAGACTAGCGGGAGAATCGGGGAGCTGTTTTTT. The chain combines TRBV5-1 with TRBJ2-2; 12 bases fit TRBD2. From germline, CDR1 is SGHRS and CDR2 YFSETQ. Losses at the gene ends were 0 bases for V and 7 bases for J; bases not matched to a gene: 4. The CDR3 is 16 amino acids.

J is TRBJ2-3 and V is TRBV24-1; D gene ambiguous. Germline V gives CDR1 KGHDR, CDR2 SFDVKD. This CDR3 is built from 14 residues. Trimming pared 3 bases from V and 0 bases from J, leaving 6 bases between. The DNA for the CDR3 is TGTGCCACCAGTGATCCCGGTAGCACAGATACGCAGTATTTT. Its protein is CATSDPGSTDTQYF.

The chain links TRBV5-1 to TRBJ1-1, with D perhaps TRBD1 (5 bases). The V and J ends lost 4 bases and 4 bases respectively, with 11 bases between them. CDR3 length equals 13 residues. CDR1 and CDR2 from the germline V gene are SGHRS and YFSETQ. CDR3 DNA sequence: TGCGCCAGCAGCCGGGTGGGGGGCACTGAAGCTTTCTTT. Amino acids: CASSRVGGTEAFF.

V gene TRBV24-1 combines with J gene TRBJ2-2; TRBD1 matches 7 bases. Germline V gene lookup returns CDR1 KGHDR and CDR2 SFDVKD. The CDR3 covers 14 residues. V lost 10 bases to trimming and J lost 0 bases; unmatched junction nucleotides: 4. DNA for the CDR3: TGTGCCACTCAGGGGGTGACGAACACCGGGGAGCTGTTTTTT. It encodes CATQGVTNTGELFF.

The chain employs TRBV2 and TRBJ2-2, with TRBD2 matching over 9 bases. Germline lookup yields CDR1 SNHLY and CDR2 FYNNEI. The CDR3 spans 16 residues. Trimming cost V 2 bases and J 4 bases; bases outside gene matches: 5. CDR3 sequence (DNA): TGTGCCAGCAGTGAAAATAGCGGGAGTATCACCGGGGAGCTGTTTTTT. Its translation is CASSENSGSITGELFF.

The chain links TRBV19 to TRBJ1-2; no firm D call. This CDR3 is 15 amino acids long. Trimming took off 4 bases at V and 1 base at J, with 13 bases between the two ends. The germline CDR1 and CDR2 sequences are LNHDA and SQIVND (reference sequence). The CDR3 is CASSRDLGGNYGYTF. CDR3 sequence (DNA): TGTGCCAGTAGTAGAGACTTAGGAGGTAACTATGGCTACACCTTC. Together with reference TRBV19 and TRBJ1-2, the CDR3 gives the full variable domain: DGGITQSPKYLFRKEGQNVTLSCEQNLNHDAMYWYRQDPGQGLRLIYYSQIVNDFQKGDIAEGYSVSREKKESFPLTVTSAQKNPTAFYLCASSRDLGGNYGYTFGSGTRLTVV.

V is TRBV12-3 or TRBV12-4 and J is TRBJ1-3, with a possible D match to TRBD1 (5 bases). CDR3 size: 13 residues. Trimming stripped 6 bases from V and 4 bases from J, with 10 bases between. In DNA form, the CDR3 reads TGTGCCAGCAGAGTGGACATAGGAAACACCATATATTTT. Its protein product is CASRVDIGNTIYF.

This clone was picked up one time. The chain joins TRBV2 to TRBJ1-6, with D possibly being TRBD1 (6 bases). The V end lost 5 bases, the J end lost 13 bases, and 15 bases lay between the germline ends. CDR1 is SNHLY and CDR2 is FYNNEI in the germline V gene. The CDR3 spans 13 residues. The CDR3 coding sequence is TGTGCCAGCAGTCGGGACACTGGGTTCCCCCTCCACTTT. This encodes CASSRDTGFPLHF.

This clone came up a few times. The chain carries TRBV12-5 and TRBJ2-3; perhaps TRBD1 as D (6 bases). V was clipped by 7 bases and J by 2 bases, with 13 bases between them. The CDR3 consists of 14 residues. Germline CDR1 is LGHNT and CDR2 is FRNRAP. This CDR3 reads CASATRGFTDTQYF. The CDR3 DNA reads as TGTGCTAGTGCCACGAGGGGGTTCACAGATACGCAGTATTTT.

The chain uses TRBV28 and TRBJ2-6; D is perhaps TRBD1 (6 bases). Trimming removed 5 bases at V and 2 bases at J, with 10 bases between. The CDR3 runs 15 residues. Germline values: CDR1 MDHEN, CDR2 SYDVKM. The CDR3 is CASSGGRAGANVLTF. DNA for the CDR3: TGTGCCAGCAGTGGGGGCCGAGCTGGGGCCAACGTCCTGACTTTC. Looking up the rest from reference TRBV28 and TRBJ2-6 gives the full variable domain: DVKVTQSSRYLVKRTGEKVFLECVQDMDHENMFWYRQDPGLGLRLIYFSYDVKMKEKGDIPEGYSVSREKKERFSLILESASTNQTSMYLCASSGGRAGANVLTFGAGSRLTVL.

The CDR3 sequence: CASSQWGTSDTGELFF. The CDR3 bases are TGTGCCAGCAGCCAATGGGGGACTAGCGACACCGGGGAGCTGTTTTTT. The V gene is TRBV3-1 (or the pseudogene TRBV3-2), the J gene TRBJ2-2, with TRBD2 matching 10 bases. Germline V gene lookup returns CDR1 LGHDT and CDR2 YNNKEL (reference sequence). After removal of 2 bases from V and 3 bases from J, the junction contained 3 bases not matched to a gene. This CDR3 has 16 residues.